Sequencing of this T cell receptor (beta chain) was carried out in a study of metastatic and nonmetastatic thyroid tumors. Study-level information: Blood and tumor or nodule tissue repertoires from malignant and benign thyroid patients were compared.

Overall study results and limits: The study reportedly found significantly higher TCR beta diversity in malignant thyroid tumors than benign nodules, in blood and tumor.

Source study methods: In papillary thyroid cancer, a distant-metastasis classifier was built using CDR3 differences across clinicopathological groups. TCRdb reprocessed the PCR reads via MiXCR. It is TCRdb's table, rather than the study itself, that gives the V and J calls and clone size. Of 16,000 or so clones listed, 25% are singletons. Germline V CDR1 and CDR2: SGHTA, FQGTGA. The length of the CDR3 is 13 residues. V was pared by 0 bases and J by 7 bases, with 2 bases of the junction left unmatched. No treatment of any kind had been given to any patient before thyroid surgery. By its share, this clone is large. The antigen is undetermined.

This chain joins TRBV7-3 and TRBJ1-1, with 7 positions matching TRBD1. Sequenced input: adjacent normal tissue. The sequence was obtained from a female donor with papillary thyroid cancer or a benign thyroid nodule (not recorded which). Some clones in this sample may be carry-over from other donors' samples. CDR3 bases: TGTGCCAGCAGCTTAACGGGGACAGATGAAGCTTTCTTT. It translates to CASSLTGTDEAFF. Full variable domain (missing parts from reference TRBV7-3 and TRBJ1-1): GAGVSQTPSNKVTEKGKYVELRCDPISGHTALYWYRQSLGQGPEFLIYFQGTGAADDSGLPNDRFFAVRPEGSVSTLKIQRTERGDSAVYLCASSLTGTDEAFFGQGTRLTVV.